The text below deals with one T cell receptor beta chain. Antigen unknown. Trimming cost V 4 bases and J 5 bases, with 9 bases left between them. CDR1 and CDR2 (germline): SGHVS, FNYEAQ. CDR3 size: 13 residues. This sample was taken from a study of cytomegalovirus exposure and HLA in healthy donors. Study at large: The Caucasian-associated ancestry cluster contained about four fifths of the roughly 400 genotyped donors. Whole-study findings and limits: An Asian-associated ancestry cluster reportedly showed fewer N-insertions than the roughly 670-donor mean in a later analysis. In a later analysis, parvovirus B19, influenza, CMV and Epstein-Barr virus appeared linked to several top co-occurrence clusters. An analysis that was carried out later associated 16,000 or so TCR beta sequences with HLA alleles at 0.05 false discovery rate.

Amplification used 60 Vbeta primers and 13 Jbeta primers. Only in-frame clones appear in the TCRdb table, and some are missing; sequencing was by immunoSEQ multiplex PCR. The sample lists approximately 280,000 clones, around 90% occurring once. The chain carries TRBV7-6 and TRBJ2-1; D gene ambiguous. This receptor was identified in a woman aged 18-30 years in good health and CMV-seronegative. The source material was PBMCs. For the CDR3, the DNA is TGTGCCAGCAGCTCCGTTCCCGACAATGAGCAGTTCTTC. Translated: CASSSVPDNEQFF.